Each of the 20 T cell receptor beta chains below was sequenced from the same sample in a study of early T cells in non-severe SARS-CoV-2 infection. TCRdb redid the calling of the 5' RACE reads with MiXCR, one entry per CDR3 protein. The sample lists 56,000 or so distinct CDR3 sequences, over 12% occurring once. The sequences come from whole blood, collected at baseline. The receptors derive from an adult who was a healthcare worker with PCR-confirmed SARS-CoV-2 infection or an uninfected control (not recorded which).

This clonotype was counted ten times or more. This rearrangement joins TRBV4-2 to TRBJ1-2; D not certain. The length of the CDR3 is 14 residues. Trimming removed 0 bases at V and 4 bases at J, with 9 bases between. Germline values: CDR1 LGHNA, CDR2 YNFKEQ. CDR3 amino acids: CASSQERTPYGYTF. As DNA, the CDR3 is TGTGCCAGCAGCCAAGAAAGGACGCCCTATGGCTACACCTTC.

This clonotype came up a few times. V usage is TRBV29-1 and J usage is TRBJ2-1, with D perhaps matching TRBD1 (6 bases). Germline assignment: CDR1 SQVTM and CDR2 ANQGSEA. The CDR3 loop spans 16 amino acids. The V end lost 7 bases, the J end lost 9 bases, and 28 bases lay between the germline ends. The CDR3 DNA follows: TGCAGCGCTCCAACTCCCCGGGGACATATGGTCGGTGAGCAGTTCTTC. Its translation is CSAPTPRGHMVGEQFF.

This clonotype has a count of ten or more. V is TRBV7-6 and J is TRBJ2-2; the D is unclear. This CDR3 contains 15 residues. Trimming removed 5 bases at V and 0 bases at J, with 10 bases between. The V gene's germline CDR1 is SGHVS and CDR2 FNYEAQ. This CDR3 reads CASSAAVANTGELFF. The DNA for the CDR3 is TGTGCCAGCAGCGCGGCGGTTGCGAACACCGGGGAGCTGTTTTTT. The full variable domain, with the rest looked up from reference TRBV7-6 and TRBJ2-2, is GAGVSQSPRYKVTKRGQDVALRCDPISGHVSLYWYRQALGQGPEFLTYFNYEAQQDKSGLPNDRFSAERPEGSISTLTIQRTEQRDSAMYRCASSAAVANTGELFFGEGSRLTVL.

J is TRBJ2-7 and V is TRBV28, with D perhaps TRBD1 (5 bases). The CDR3 loop spans 15 amino acids. Per the germline V gene, CDR1 is MDHEN and CDR2 is SYDVKM. The V end was cut by 3 bases, the J end by 2 bases, with 14 bases between. The CDR3 is CASSLWGRSAYEQYF. The CDR3 DNA is TGTGCCAGCAGTTTGTGGGGCAGGTCCGCCTACGAGCAGTACTTC.

This clonotype was observed a few times. V and J are TRBV15 and TRBJ2-2; 7 bases map to TRBD1. This CDR3 region has 15 residues. V was pared by 5 bases and J by 5 bases, with 8 bases of the junction left unmatched. Germline V gene data show CDR1 as LNHNV and CDR2 as YYDKDF (reference sequence). CDR3 bases: TGTGCCACCAGCCGGGGCAGGGGGTATACCGGGGAGCTGTTTTTT. Its translation is CATSRGRGYTGELFF. Variable domain in full (rest from reference TRBV15 and TRBJ2-2): DAMVIQNPRYQVTQFGKPVTLSCSQTLNHNVMYWYQQKSSQAPKLLFHYYDKDFNNEADTPDNFQSRRPNTSFCFLDIRSPGLGDTAMYLCATSRGRGYTGELFFGEGSRLTVL.

There are many counts of this clonotype. The V gene is TRBV15, the J gene TRBJ1-4; D is unresolved. Trimming cost V 3 bases and J 0 bases, with 8 bases left between them. The CDR3 contains 15 residues. Germline V gene data show CDR1 as LNHNV and CDR2 as YYDKDF (reference sequence). For the CDR3, the DNA is TGTGCCACCAGCAGCAGAAGTGCAACTAATGAAAAACTGTTTTTT. Amino acid sequence: CATSSRSATNEKLFF.

This clonotype appeared a few times. The rearrangement uses TRBV19 and TRBJ2-2; 7 bases are a match to TRBD1. Germline V gene data show CDR1 as LNHDA and CDR2 as SQIVND (reference sequence). This CDR3 is 15 amino acids long. J was trimmed by 2 bases and V by 4 bases; bases with no gene match: 4. Here the CDR3 DNA reads TGTGCCAGTAGTAAGACAGGGCTAAACACCGGGGAGCTGTTTTTT. This gives the protein CASSKTGLNTGELFF.

Many counts were recorded for this clonotype. The chain couples TRBV12-3 or TRBV12-4 to TRBJ2-1, with 10 bases fitting TRBD2. The CDR3 covers 16 residues. Germline trimming cut 5 bases from V and 10 bases from J; bases unmatched to any gene: 14. CDR3 residues: CASSPLSGRAGVEQFF. The CDR3 coding sequence is TGTGCCAGCAGTCCCTTAAGCGGGAGGGCCGGGGTAGAGCAGTTCTTC.

The V gene is TRBV11-2, the J gene TRBJ2-7; 14 nucleotides agree with TRBD2. The CDR3 is 17 amino acids. Losses at the gene ends were 5 bases for V and 3 bases for J; bases not matched to a gene: 9. Germline lookup yields CDR1 SGHAT and CDR2 FQNNGV. Written as DNA, the CDR3 is TGTGCCAGCAGCGGACTAGCGGGAGGCACCGCCTTCTACGAGCAGTACTTC. It specifies CASSGLAGGTAFYEQYF.

The chain recombines TRBV5-1 with TRBJ2-3, with D unresolved. Per germline, CDR1 SGHRS and CDR2 YFSETQ. The CDR3 is 16 residues long. V lost 2 bases to trimming and J lost 0 bases, with 13 bases between them. CDR3 DNA sequence: TGCGCCAGCAGCTTTCTCCCCGCGCCGAGCACAGATACGCAGTATTTT. Amino acids: CASSFLPAPSTDTQYF. The complete variable domain, with remaining parts taken from reference TRBV5-1 and TRBJ2-3, reads KAGVTQTPRYLIKTRGQQVTLSCSPISGHRSVSWYQQTPGQGLQFLFEYFSETQRNKGNFPGRFSGRQFSNSRSEMNVSTLELGDSALYLCASSFLPAPSTDTQYFGPGTRLTVL.

This sequence joins TRBV5-1 and TRBJ2-3, with a tentative D call TRBD2 (6 bases). In germline, CDR1 is SGHRS, CDR2 YFSETQ. The CDR3 has 14 residues. V was cut by 4 bases and J by 5 bases, with 14 bases left in between. In DNA, the CDR3 is TGCGCCAGCAGCCCTAGCGTCGGGAAAGATACGCAGTATTTT. Its protein product is CASSPSVGKDTQYF.

This chain uses TRBV28 with TRBJ2-7; the D is unclear. Germline values: CDR1 MDHEN, CDR2 SYDVKM. Trimming removed 5 bases from V and 4 bases from J, with 6 bases in between. This CDR3 spans 11 amino acids. In DNA form, the CDR3 reads TGTGCCAGCAGTCTCCTATACGAGCAGTACTTC. Its translation is CASSLLYEQYF.

This chain links TRBV15 with TRBJ2-5; the match to TRBD2 covers 11 bases. V shed 0 bases and J 5 bases; nucleotides not matched to a gene: 5. The CDR3 extends over 16 amino acids. The germline gives CDR1 LNHNV, CDR2 YYDKDF (reference sequence). Here the CDR3 reads CATSRDTSGSGETQYF. The CDR3 DNA is TGTGCCACCAGCAGAGATACTAGCGGGAGTGGGGAGACCCAGTACTTC.

This clonotype was counted ten times or more. As DNA, the CDR3 is TGTGCCAGCAGACGGTCTGACCTTACTCCTAACTATGGCTACACCTTC. Its translation: CASRRSDLTPNYGYTF. V gene TRBV2 combines with J gene TRBJ1-2; D remains ambiguous. This CDR3 contains 16 residues. Germline CDR1 reads SNHLY; CDR2 reads FYNNEI. Trimming pared 6 bases from V and 0 bases from J, leaving 17 bases between.

This clonotype was recorded a few times. The rearrangement joins TRBV27 to TRBJ2-7, with D possibly being TRBD2 (5 bases). The CDR3 totals 14 residues. V shed 3 bases and J shed 4 bases, with 13 bases lying between them. Looked up from germline, CDR1 is MNHEY and CDR2 is SMNVEV (reference sequence). The CDR3 DNA follows: TGTGCCAGCAGTTTTACGGGATCGGATTACGAGCAGTACTTC. Its translation is CASSFTGSDYEQYF.

This clonotype was observed a handful of times. This chain joins TRBV7-3 and TRBJ2-1; D ambiguous. Germline V gene lookup returns CDR1 SGHTA and CDR2 FQGTGA. V lost 5 bases and J lost 6, with 8 bases in between. The CDR3 is 12 residues long. The DNA for the CDR3 is TGTGCCAGCAGCACCGGAACCAATGAGCAGTTCTTC. Protein: CASSTGTNEQFF. Full variable domain (outside the CDR3, taken from reference TRBV7-3 and TRBJ2-1): GAGVSQTPSNKVTEKGKYVELRCDPISGHTALYWYRQSLGQGPEFLIYFQGTGAADDSGLPNDRFFAVRPEGSVSTLKIQRTERGDSAVYLCASSTGTNEQFFGPGTRLTVL.

This clonotype was seen only a few times. DNA for the CDR3: TGTGCCAGCAGTCTGGACAGCTTATATGGCTACACCTTC. Its protein product is CASSLDSLYGYTF. This chain links TRBV9 with TRBJ1-2; D is perhaps TRBD1 (6 bases). V lost 5 bases, J lost 5 bases, and 13 bases lay in between. Germline V gene data show CDR1 as SGDLS and CDR2 as YYNGEE. CDR3 size: 13 residues.

This clonotype was counted between two and nine times. The rearrangement uses TRBV20-1 and TRBJ2-3, with 8 bases aligning to TRBD1. The CDR3 sequence is 13 residues long. The germline gives CDR1 DFQATT, CDR2 SNEGSKA (reference sequence). The junction had 8 bases not matched to a gene; V was cut back by 6 bases and J by 6 bases. CDR3 amino acids: CSAPRTGLDTQYF. The DNA of the CDR3 is TGCAGTGCGCCCAGGACAGGGTTGGATACGCAGTATTTT.

The gene calls are TRBV2 and TRBJ2-1; D is perhaps TRBD1 or TRBD2 (5 bases each). The V and J ends lost 7 bases and 3 bases respectively, with 10 bases between them. This CDR3 spans 13 amino acids. Per germline, CDR1 SNHLY and CDR2 FYNNEI. CDR3 residues: CASNRDHYNEQFF. CDR3 bases: TGTGCCAGCAACCGGGACCACTACAATGAGCAGTTCTTC. The full variable domain, in which reference TRBV2 and TRBJ2-1 provide the parts outside the CDR3, is EPEVTQTPSHQVTQMGQEVILRCVPISNHLYFYWYRQILGQKVEFLVSFYNNEISEKSEIFDDQFSVERPDGSNFTLKIRSTKLEDSAMYFCASNRDHYNEQFFGPGTRLTVL.

This clonotype has only a few counts. This chain connects TRBV5-5 to TRBJ1-1, with 10 nucleotides matching TRBD1. CDR3 length: 16 amino acids. CDR1 SGHKS and CDR2 YYEKEE come from the germline V gene (reference sequence). The J segment lost 3 bases and the V segment lost 4 bases, leaving 9 bases of the junction unmatched. CDR3 sequence (DNA): TGTGCCAGCAGCCAGCGACAGGGGGCAAGGGACACTGAAGCTTTCTTT. Translated, it gives CASSQRQGARDTEAFF.